This T cell receptor beta chain was sequenced during a study of cytomegalovirus exposure and HLA in healthy donors. Notes on the study in general: A prior analysis recorded that most TCR beta V segments were productive about 87% or about 30% of the time. Certain indistinguishable V segments, among them TRBV6-2 and TRBV6-3, were excluded.

V was shortened by 5 bases and J by 2 bases, with 10 bases between the two germline ends. The CDR3 extends over 13 amino acids. Per germline, CDR1 SGDLS and CDR2 YYNGEE. Concerning this clone itself: What it binds is unknown.

The study ran its PCR with 60 Vbeta and 13 Jbeta primers. Sequenced by immunoSEQ multiplex PCR; TCRdb stores in-frame clones only, minus some. Of about 200,000 clones in the sample, more than 75% were seen once. V gene TRBV9 combines with J gene TRBJ1-1; D possibly corresponds to TRBD1 (6 bases). The source is a man aged 40-49 years in good health and CMV-seropositive. Material for sequencing was PBMCs. In DNA, the CDR3 is TGTGCCAGCAGTAAACAGGGAAACACTGAAGCTTTCTTT. Encoded protein: CASSKQGNTEAFF.